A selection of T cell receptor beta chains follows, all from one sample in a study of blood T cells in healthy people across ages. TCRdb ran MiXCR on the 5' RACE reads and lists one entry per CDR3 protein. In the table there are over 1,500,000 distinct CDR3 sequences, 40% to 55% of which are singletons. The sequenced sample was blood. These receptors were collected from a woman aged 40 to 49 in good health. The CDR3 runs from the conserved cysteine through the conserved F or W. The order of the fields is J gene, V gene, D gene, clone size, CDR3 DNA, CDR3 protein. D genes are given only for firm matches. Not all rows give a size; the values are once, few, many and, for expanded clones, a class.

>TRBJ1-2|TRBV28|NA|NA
TGTGCCAGCAGTTTCGGCGGGACTGGACATGGCTACACCTTC
CASSFGGTGHGYTF
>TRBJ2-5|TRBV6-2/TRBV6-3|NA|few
TGTGCCAGCAGTCGCGGGACTTCCTCCCTCGTAGAGACCCAGTACTTC
CASSRGTSSLVETQYF
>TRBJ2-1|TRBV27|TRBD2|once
TGTGCCAGCAGTTTAAGCGGGACGCCTTACAATGAGCAGTTCTTC
CASSLSGTPYNEQFF
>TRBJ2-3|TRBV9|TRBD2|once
TGTGCCAGCAGCGTTAAGGCGGGGGGGAGTGCAGATACGCAGTATTTT
CASSVKAGGSADTQYF
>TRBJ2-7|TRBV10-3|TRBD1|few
TGTGCCATCAGTGAACGGGGACAGGGTAACGAGCAGTACTTC
CAISERGQGNEQYF
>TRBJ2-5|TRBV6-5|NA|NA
TGTGCCAGCAGTTACGGACGTCCGGGGGTGCTCCAGCGAGAGACCCAGTACTTC
CASSYGRPGVLQRETQYF
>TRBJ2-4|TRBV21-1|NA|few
TGTGCCAGCAGCTCTGGAGGTATAGGAATGGCAATACCCCTAGCCAAAAACATTCAGTACTTC
CASSSGGIGMAIPLAKNIQYF
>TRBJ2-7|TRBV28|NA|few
TGTGCCAGCAGGGAGGGCGCGGTGGACGAGCAGTACTTC
CASREGAVDEQYF
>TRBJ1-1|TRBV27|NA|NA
TGTGCCAGCAGACGCTCCCAGTACACTGAAGCTTTCTTT
CASRRSQYTEAFF
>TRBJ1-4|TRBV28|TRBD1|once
TGTGCCAACAGGCGCTCCACAGGGGGCCGGGCTAATGAAAAACTGTTTTTT
CANRRSTGGRANEKLFF
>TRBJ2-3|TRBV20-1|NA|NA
TGCAGTGCTGTTTGGGGGAATTCAGATACGCAGTATTTT
CSAVWGNSDTQYF
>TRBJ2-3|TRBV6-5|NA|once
TGTGCCAGCAGCCATAGCGACAGCACAGATACGCAGTATTTT
CASSHSDSTDTQYF
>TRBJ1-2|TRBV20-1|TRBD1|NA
TGCAGTGCTACTCGACCACAGGGGTACTATGGCTACACCTTC
CSATRPQGYYGYTF
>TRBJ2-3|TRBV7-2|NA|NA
TGTGCCAGCAGCTTATGGCAATCATTAACAGATACGCAGTATTTT
CASSLWQSLTDTQYF
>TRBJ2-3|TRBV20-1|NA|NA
TGCAGTGCTAGAGCCCTGGTGTCTGCAGATACGCAGTATTTT
CSARALVSADTQYF
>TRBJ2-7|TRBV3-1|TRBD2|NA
TGTGCCAGCAGCCAAGGGAAAGCGGGAGTCTACGAGCAGTACTTC
CASSQGKAGVYEQYF
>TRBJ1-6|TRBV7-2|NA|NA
TGTGCCAGCAGCTTAGCGGGGGGTTCCTATAATTCACCCCTCCACTTT
CASSLAGGSYNSPLHF
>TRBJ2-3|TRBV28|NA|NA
TGTGCCAGCACCGGCCGTCTCCGGACAGATACGCAGTATTTT
CASTGRLRTDTQYF
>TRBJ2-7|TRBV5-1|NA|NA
TGCGCCAGCAGCTTTCAGGGGCAGGGAGAGCAGTACTTC
CASSFQGQGEQYF
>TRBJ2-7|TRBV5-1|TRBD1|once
TGCGCCAGCAGCGGATCGACAGGGACCTACGAGCAGTACTTC
CASSGSTGTYEQYF
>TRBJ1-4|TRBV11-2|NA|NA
TGTGCCAGCAGTCGGGCGGGGGAGGAAAAACTGTTTTTT
CASSRAGEEKLFF
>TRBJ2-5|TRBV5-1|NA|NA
TGCGCCAGCAGCTTGGGGGACCCCACGACGAAGACCCAGTACTTC
CASSLGDPTTKTQYF
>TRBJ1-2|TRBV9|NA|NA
TGTGCCAGCAGCGAGCCCGGGACACCAGGCGGCTACACCTTC
CASSEPGTPGGYTF
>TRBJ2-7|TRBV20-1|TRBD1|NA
TGCAGTGCTAGCCTCTGGGGACAGGGGGCCCACGAGCAGTACTTC
CSASLWGQGAHEQYF
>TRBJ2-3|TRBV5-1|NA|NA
TGCGCCAGCAGCCCGGGACGGGCGGTAGATACGCAGTATTTT
CASSPGRAVDTQYF
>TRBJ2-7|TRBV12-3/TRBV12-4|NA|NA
TGTGCCAGCACGACTGGGTCCTGCGAGCAGTACTTC
CASTTGSCEQYF
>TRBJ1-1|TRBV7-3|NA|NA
TGTGCCAGCAGCTTAGACCAGGGGCGAGCTTTCTTT
CASSLDQGRAFF
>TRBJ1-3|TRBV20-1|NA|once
TGCAGTGCTAGAGAAAGGGGAAACACCATATATTTT
CSARERGNTIYF